The rows below give T cell receptor beta chains drawn from one sample of a study of blood T cell repertoires in COVID-19. The protocol was immunoSEQ multiplex PCR, while the TCRdb copy is restricted to in-frame clones and leaves out a portion. This table holds 150,000 to 200,000 clones, about 92% found once. Material for sequencing was peripheral blood. These receptors all stem from a young man with COVID-19, enrolled during active disease. Each CDR3 is given with its conserved first and last residue. D genes are given only for firm matches. Size values are once, few and many counts, or a class for expanded clones, and some rows have none.

d_call	j_call	clone_size	v_call	cdr3_nt	cdr3_aa
TRBD1	TRBJ2-3	once	TRBV9	TGTGCCAGCAGCTCATACGGGACAGGGGGGCACACAGATACGCAGTATTTT	CASSSYGTGGHTDTQYF
NA	TRBJ1-4	NA	TRBV7-2	TGTGCCAGCAGCGAACAGGGTTTCGCTAATGAAAAACTGTTTTTT	CASSEQGFANEKLFF
TRBD2	TRBJ2-7	NA	TRBV19	TGTGCCAGTAGGCTAGCGGGAGGAGATTCCTACGAGCAGTACTTC	CASRLAGGDSYEQYF
TRBD2	TRBJ2-5	NA	TRBV24-1	TGTGCCACCAGTGATCCTTTAGCGGGAGGGCGTTCCGAGACCCAGTACTTC	CATSDPLAGGRSETQYF
TRBD1	TRBJ2-7	NA	TRBV11-1	TGTGCCAGCAATGGCGGCCAGGGGGAGAACGAGCAGTACTTC	CASNGGQGENEQYF
NA	TRBJ1-3	NA	TRBV10-3	TGTGCCATCAGTGACGCGGGGGCTGGAAACACCATATATTTT	CAISDAGAGNTIYF
NA	TRBJ1-2	NA	TRBV19	TGTGCCAGTAGTATTTGGACGGACTCGAATGGCTACACCTTC	CASSIWTDSNGYTF
NA	TRBJ2-1	NA	TRBV7-3	TGTGCCAGCAGCTTATTTGGGGACAACTACTACAATGAGCAGTTCTTC	CASSLFGDNYYNEQFF
TRBD2	TRBJ2-7	once	TRBV12-3/TRBV12-4	TGTGCCACCCTCGGTAGGGCGGGGGTCGAGCAGTACTTC	CATLGRAGVEQYF
TRBD1	TRBJ1-1	NA	TRBV12-5	TGTGCTAGTGGTTTGGTACAGGGGGGGAGCACTGAAGCTTTCTTT	CASGLVQGGSTEAFF
NA	TRBJ1-3	NA	TRBV5-5	TGTGCCAGCAGCTTGGGACAGTCAACTGGAAACACCATATATTTT	CASSLGQSTGNTIYF
TRBD1	TRBJ2-7	NA	TRBV5-6	TGTGCCAGCAGCCACCAGGACAGGGATGAGCAGTACTTC	CASSHQDRDEQYF
TRBD2	TRBJ2-7	NA	TRBV4-1	TGCGCCAGCAGCCCCTTCGTAGCGGGAGGGTCCTACGAGCAGTACTTC	CASSPFVAGGSYEQYF
NA	TRBJ1-2	NA	TRBV6-1	TGTGCCAGCAGTGAGAACAGAAACTATGGCTACACCTTC	CASSENRNYGYTF
TRBD2	TRBJ2-3	NA	TRBV19	TGTGCCAGTAGTACGGCCCCCTTTGGTGCTAGCGGGGGTTCAAATACGCAGTATTTT	CASSTAPFGASGGSNTQYF
TRBD1	TRBJ1-3	NA	TRBV6-1	TGTGCCAGCAGTGATATGACAGGGGCTGGAAACACCATATATTTT	CASSDMTGAGNTIYF
NA	TRBJ1-3	NA	TRBV7-9	TGTGCCAGCACTACGTCCAGGGCCCTCTCTGGAAACACCATATATTTT	CASTTSRALSGNTIYF
NA	TRBJ2-3	NA	TRBV30	TGTGCCTGGAGTTTTGGGGCCGAAAGCACAGATACGCAGTATTTT	CAWSFGAESTDTQYF
NA	TRBJ1-5	NA	TRBV6-6	TGTGCCAGCAGTTACTCTCAACAGCCCCAGCATTTT	CASSYSQQPQHF
NA	TRBJ2-7	NA	TRBV10-1	TGCGCCAGCAGTGGGTGGGGGGGCCCCCACGAGCAGTACTTC	CASSGWGGPHEQYF
NA	TRBJ1-5	NA	TRBV7-9	TGTGCCAGCAGCTTAACCGCTGAGGTAGATAGCAATCAGCCCCAGCATTTT	CASSLTAEVDSNQPQHF
TRBD1	TRBJ1-5	NA	TRBV19	TGTGCCAGTAGTATAGGTCAGGGGGTCTATAGCAATCAGCCCCAGCATTTT	CASSIGQGVYSNQPQHF
TRBD2	TRBJ2-1	NA	TRBV11-2	TGTGCCAGCAGCTTATGGACTAGCAATGAGCAGTTCTTC	CASSLWTSNEQFF
NA	TRBJ1-5	NA	TRBV7-2	TGTGCCAGCGGTGAAGGACGGCCTAGCGTTCAGCCCCAGCATTTT	CASGEGRPSVQPQHF
NA	TRBJ1-2	NA	TRBV28	TGTGCTGCGGCCGCTAACTATGGCTACACCTTC	CAAAANYGYTF
NA	TRBJ1-4	NA	TRBV19	TGTGCCAGTAGTATCCAACAGGGAAGCGGTAATGAAAAACTGTTTTTT	CASSIQQGSGNEKLFF
NA	TRBJ1-2	once	TRBV2	TGTGCCAGCAGTGTAAGACAAAGAGCTAACTATGGCTACACCTTC	CASSVRQRANYGYTF
NA	TRBJ1-4	NA	TRBV6-6	TGTGCCAGCACCCACGACGGGACTAATGAAAAACTGTTTTTT	CASTHDGTNEKLFF
NA	TRBJ2-3	NA	TRBV7-2	TGTGCCAGCAGCTCCCGGACAAGCACAGATACGCAGTATTTT	CASSSRTSTDTQYF
TRBD2	TRBJ2-3	NA	TRBV3-1/TRBV3-2	TGTGCCAGCAGCCAAGAGGACTGGACAGCGGGGGGGCCGGAAGGTACGCAGTATTTT	CASSQEDWTAGGPEGTQYF
NA	TRBJ1-1	once	TRBV3-1/TRBV3-2	TGTGCCAGCAGCCATTTTCTCGGGGGGGACCGTGAAGCTTTCTTT	CASSHFLGGDREAFF
TRBD1	TRBJ2-2	NA	TRBV5-4	TGTGCCAGCAGCCCCCCCGGGACAGGGGGCTCCGGGGAGCTGTTTTTT	CASSPPGTGGSGELFF
NA	TRBJ2-7	NA	TRBV7-9	TGTGCCAGCAGCTACCCCCAGGGTCAGCGCTACGAGCAGTACTTC	CASSYPQGQRYEQYF
TRBD1	TRBJ1-2	NA	TRBV6-5	TGTGCCAGCGCACCGGGACAGGGGCACTATGGCTACACCTTC	CASAPGQGHYGYTF
TRBD2	TRBJ2-1	NA	TRBV15	TGTGCCACCAGCTGGTCTTTAGCGGGGTTGTACAATGAGCAGTTCTTC	CATSWSLAGLYNEQFF
NA	TRBJ1-1	NA	TRBV7-3	TGTGCCAGCAGCTTACTCGGACAGCTATTGAACACTGAAGCTTTCTTT	CASSLLGQLLNTEAFF
TRBD1	TRBJ1-6	NA	TRBV19	TGTGCCAGTAGTAAGGGGGCCATTCGTAATTCACCCCTCCACTTT	CASSKGAIRNSPLHF
TRBD1	TRBJ2-7	NA	TRBV10-3	TGTGCCATCAGCCCGGACAGGGGACTTACCTACGAGCAGTACTTC	CAISPDRGLTYEQYF
NA	TRBJ2-2	NA	TRBV4-2	TGTGCCAGCAGCCAAGCTACGATTCACACCGGGGAGCTGTTTTTT	CASSQATIHTGELFF
TRBD1	TRBJ2-2	NA	TRBV5-1	TGCGCCAGCAGCGCCTCGACAGGGGACACCGGGGAGCTGTTTTTT	CASSASTGDTGELFF
NA	TRBJ2-7	once	TRBV13	TGTGCCAGCAGCTTAGGTGGCGGTATCTACGAGCAGTACTTC	CASSLGGGIYEQYF
NA	TRBJ2-3	NA	TRBV7-3	TGTGCCAGCAGCCCGCCAGGCACAGATACGCAGTATTTT	CASSPPGTDTQYF
TRBD1	TRBJ1-1	NA	TRBV6-6	TGTGCCAGCAGTTACACTAAAACAGGGGTGGCCACTGAAGCTTTCTTT	CASSYTKTGVATEAFF
NA	TRBJ1-5	NA	TRBV6-5	TGTGCCAGCAGGGAGACAGGTGTCAATCAGCCCCAGCATTTT	CASRETGVNQPQHF
TRBD1	TRBJ2-2	NA	TRBV7-2	TGTGCCAGCACCCTCGGACAGGCCCAGATGGGGGAGCTGTTTTTT	CASTLGQAQMGELFF
TRBD1	TRBJ1-2	NA	TRBV18	TGTGCCAGCTCACCACCGCCGGGACAGAAAAACTATGGCTACACCTTC	CASSPPPGQKNYGYTF
NA	TRBJ1-2	NA	TRBV5-1	TGCGCCAGCAGCGCCCGGATAAACCCTCTCACTAATAACTATGGCTACACCTTC	CASSARINPLTNNYGYTF
NA	TRBJ2-1	NA	TRBV29-1	TGCAGCGTTGTTGACACCAGCTCCTACAATGAGCAGTTCTTC	CSVVDTSSYNEQFF
TRBD1	TRBJ2-5	NA	TRBV5-1	TGCGCCAGCAGCGCAGGACAGGGGGAGACCCAGTACTTC	CASSAGQGETQYF
TRBD1	TRBJ1-2	NA	TRBV24-1	TGTGCCACCAGTGACGATGGACAGGGGAACTATGGCTACACCTTC	CATSDDGQGNYGYTF
NA	TRBJ1-1	NA	TRBV27	TGTGCCAGCAGTTTCCTAGGGAGGGATGAAGCTTTCTTT	CASSFLGRDEAFF
NA	TRBJ1-2	NA	TRBV19	TGTGCCAGTAGTATGGCAGGTGCTAACTATGGCTACACCTTC	CASSMAGANYGYTF
TRBD2	TRBJ2-7	NA	TRBV4-2	TGTGCCAGCAGCCCAGGGCCAGCGGGAGCCTACGAGCAGTACTTC	CASSPGPAGAYEQYF
NA	TRBJ1-1	NA	TRBV6-5	TGTGCCAGCATCCCGCCGGGGGGGGCGCAAACTGAAGCTTTCTTT	CASIPPGGAQTEAFF